This T cell receptor beta chain was identified in a study of T cell responses to AZD1222 COVID-19 vaccine. Sequencing used immunoSEQ multiplex PCR; TCRdb keeps in-frame clones, though not all of them. The sample includes about 160,000 clones, 70% to 90% of them seen just once. CDR1 and CDR2 (germline): SQVTM, ANQGSEA. This CDR3 has 15 amino acids. V gave up 7 bases and J gave up 2 bases, with 17 bases separating them. Of note for this clone: Its antigen is as yet unknown.

Broader study findings: Females outnumbered males among donors, who were mostly white British; clonal diversity was possibly underestimated. Only five or six AZD1222 recipients tested seropositive at baseline. Repertoire sampling happened only post peak T cell response.

V and J are TRBV29-1 and TRBJ2-2; D is possibly TRBD1 (6 bases). The sequence came from an adult who received the AZD1222 COVID-19 vaccine. The starting material was peripheral blood, obtained 28 days after the second AZD1222 dose. CDR3 sequence: CSAGGAGENTGELFF. Here the CDR3 DNA reads TGCAGCGCGGGTGGAGCAGGGGAAAACACCGGGGAGCTGTTTTTT.